The 28 T cell receptor beta chains below were found in one sample sequenced in a study of T cells in Graves' hyperthyroidism and ophthalmopathy. TCR beta CDR3 sequences were amplified from RNA transcripts. Using the HTBI primer set, a first-round RT-PCR was run on the TCR CDR3. TCRdb reprocessed the multiplex PCR reads via MiXCR and lists one record per CDR3 protein. Here the sample spans roughly 600,000 distinct CDR3 sequences, 13% to 15% being singletons. The sample comprised blood. These receptors all come from a woman aged 45-65 years with Graves' ophthalmopathy.

This chain uses TRBV12-3 or TRBV12-4 with TRBJ1-1, with no clear D. CDR3 length equals 11 residues. V lost 5 bases to trimming and J lost 4 bases, with 5 bases between them. CDR3 DNA: TGTGCCAGCAGTCACAGCACTGAAGCTTTCTTT. It yields the protein CASSHSTEAFF.

CDR3 DNA sequence: TGCAGCGTTGGACAGGGGAGTGGGAGCAATCAGCCCCAGCATTTT. It is translated as CSVGQGSGSNQPQHF. This rearrangement joins TRBV29-1 to TRBJ1-5, with 8 bases lining up with TRBD1. The germline gives CDR1 SQVTM, CDR2 ANQGSEA. V was clipped by 4 bases and J by 1 base; unmatched bases: 6. The CDR3 runs to 15 residues.

Ten or more counts support this clonotype. This sequence joins TRBV5-8 and TRBJ2-5, with TRBD1 matching 7 bases. The CDR3 spans 15 residues. CDR1 and CDR2 (germline): SGHTS, YDEGEE. The J segment lost 4 bases and the V segment lost 2 bases, leaving 8 bases of the junction unmatched. The CDR3: CASSFRGGGSETQYF. Written as DNA, the CDR3 is TGTGCCAGCAGCTTCAGAGGGGGCGGGTCAGAGACCCAGTACTTC.

The V call is TRBV5-4, the J call TRBJ2-1; 8 bases match TRBD2. Germline V gene data show CDR1 as SGHNT and CDR2 as YYREEE (reference sequence). This CDR3 comprises 15 residues. The junction had 4 bases not matched to a gene; V was cut back by 0 bases and J by 5 bases. The CDR3 nucleotides read TGTGCCAGCAGCTTGGCACTAGCGGACCACAATGAGCAGTTCTTC. Residues: CASSLALADHNEQFF.

The chain is built from TRBV4-3 and TRBJ2-7, with D uncertain. The CDR3 is 16 residues long. Germline CDR1 and CDR2: LGHNA and YSLEER. Trimming stripped 0 bases from V and 0 bases from J, with 12 bases between. The CDR3 region has the DNA TGCGCCAGCAGCCAAGATGGAATAGTGAGCTCCTACGAGCAGTACTTC. This translates into CASSQDGIVSSYEQYF.

This clonotype was recorded a few times. The gene calls are TRBV4-3 and TRBJ2-7, with 9 positions matching TRBD1. Germline V gene lookup returns CDR1 LGHNA and CDR2 YSLEER. The CDR3 is 17 residues long. V lost 3 bases, J lost 4 bases, and 13 bases stayed unmatched. CDR3 protein: CASSQPLQGQGGYEQYF. The CDR3 DNA is TGCGCCAGCAGCCAGCCATTACAGGGACAGGGTGGTTACGAGCAGTACTTC.

The chain couples TRBV6-5 to TRBJ1-2; D remains unclear. With 2 bases removed from V and 5 bases from J, the gap between germline ends came to 12 bases. This CDR3 has 14 amino acids. CDR1 and CDR2 from the germline V gene are MNHEY and SVGAGI. Written as DNA, the CDR3 is TGTGCCAGCAGTTACCCGGGGAGTCCTTATGGCTACACCTTC. It specifies CASSYPGSPYGYTF.

In its sample, this clonotype was seen many times. This chain links TRBV30 with TRBJ2-2; D is uncertain. Germline CDR1 GTSNPN, CDR2 SVGIG (reference sequence). The V end was cut by 0 bases, the J end by 11 bases, with 7 bases between. This CDR3 region has 11 residues. CDR3 bases: TGTGCCTGGAGTGTACGCCCAGAGCTGTTTTTT. Protein product: CAWSVRPELFF.

V usage is TRBV27 and J usage is TRBJ2-7, with D perhaps TRBD2 (6 bases). V was pared by 3 bases and J by 0 bases, with 9 bases between. CDR3 size: 14 residues. From germline, CDR1 is MNHEY and CDR2 SMNVEV (reference sequence). Here the CDR3 DNA reads TGTGCCAGCAGTTTCACTAGCTCCTCCTACGAGCAGTACTTC. Its translation is CASSFTSSSYEQYF.

This clonotype has ten or more counts. The rearrangement joins TRBV30 to TRBJ2-5; 9 bases are a match to TRBD1. V was clipped by 4 bases and J by 5 bases; unmatched bases: 8. Germline values: CDR1 GTSNPN, CDR2 SVGIG (reference sequence). The CDR3 spans 14 residues. CDR3 sequence: CAWIRDRALETQYF. The CDR3 DNA sequence: TGTGCCTGGATCAGGGACAGGGCACTGGAGACCCAGTACTTC.

The chain employs TRBV5-1 and TRBJ2-6; TRBD1 agrees at 8 bases. The CDR3 contains 21 residues. J was trimmed by 0 bases and V by 0 bases; bases with no gene match: 14. Looked up from germline, CDR1 is SGHRS and CDR2 is YFSETQ. The CDR3 DNA is TGCGCCAGCAGCTTGGGCATCTATGCGGGACAGGTGTTCTCTGGGGCCAACGTCCTGACTTTC. Translating it yields CASSLGIYAGQVFSGANVLTF.

This clonotype was picked up many times. This chain joins TRBV5-1 and TRBJ2-1; D remains unclear. Germline CDR1 SGHRS, CDR2 YFSETQ. The CDR3 totals 14 residues. V lost 0 bases and J 4 bases, leaving 8 bases between the germline ends. CDR3 residues: CASSLESWYNEQFF. The CDR3 nucleotides read TGCGCCAGCAGCTTGGAGTCTTGGTACAATGAGCAGTTCTTC.

Regarding this clonotype: Being one base from a much bigger clone, this may be a read error. The chain uses TRBV3-1 and TRBJ2-2, with a weak D call TRBD2 (5 bases). CDR1 LGHDT and CDR2 YNNKEL come from the germline V gene (reference sequence). The V gene lost 0 bases and the J gene lost 4 bases, with 15 bases spanning the gap. The CDR3 loop spans 17 amino acids. CDR3 sequence reads: CASSQDLEGSGTGELFF. DNA for the CDR3: TGTGCCAGCAGCCAAGATTTAGAAGGGAGCGGCACCGGGGAGCTGTTTTTT.

This clonotype was seen a handful of times. The chain uses TRBV27 and TRBJ2-7; 13 bases match TRBD2. V gave up 5 bases and J gave up 0 bases; unmatched junction bases: 13. The CDR3 covers 19 residues. The germline CDR1 and CDR2 sequences are MNHEY and SMNVEV (reference sequence). CDR3 in DNA: TGTGCCAGCAGTGCAGGGTGGACTAGCGGGAGAGCGCTCTCCTACGAGCAGTACTTC. Translating it yields CASSAGWTSGRALSYEQYF.

This clonotype was picked up many times. CDR3: CASGVNHGEKLFF. As DNA, the CDR3 is TGTGCCAGCGGGGTGAATCATGGTGAAAAACTGTTTTTT. The chain employs TRBV6-2 or TRBV6-3 and TRBJ1-4; no clear D gene. Germline CDR1 and CDR2: MNHEY and SVGEGT. The CDR3 runs 13 residues. The V end was cut by 8 bases, the J end by 7 bases, with 14 bases between.

This clonotype was seen only a few times. The J gene is TRBJ2-7, the V gene TRBV20-1, with D possibly being TRBD1 (5 bases). This CDR3 region has 13 residues. Trimming pared 5 bases from V and 2 bases from J, leaving 13 bases between. Germline V gene sequence: CDR1 DFQATT, CDR2 SNEGSKA (reference sequence). CDR3 DNA: TGCAGTGCTTCCACAGGAAAAGCCTACGAGCAGTACTTC. Encoded protein: CSASTGKAYEQYF.

This clonotype was found many times. The CDR3 protein is CASRQLAGVSYNEQFF. DNA for the CDR3: TGTGCCAGCAGACAACTAGCGGGAGTTTCCTACAATGAGCAGTTCTTC. V usage is TRBV12-3 or TRBV12-4 and J usage is TRBJ2-1, with 11 bases identical to TRBD2. The V gene end was trimmed by 6 bases and the J gene end by 1 base; junction bases not matched to a gene: 5. The CDR3 runs to 16 residues.

The gene calls are TRBV4-3 and TRBJ1-4; 7 nucleotides match TRBD1. Germline trimming cut 4 bases from V and 3 bases from J; bases unmatched to any gene: 5. Per the germline V gene, CDR1 is LGHNA and CDR2 is YSLEER. The CDR3 spans 15 residues. The CDR3 loop reads CASSPTQGANEKLFF. CDR3 DNA: TGCGCCAGCAGCCCCACTCAGGGGGCTAATGAAAAACTGTTTTTT.

This clonotype was recorded a few times. The V gene is TRBV15, the J gene TRBJ2-4; 7 bases map to TRBD1. J gave up 8 bases and V 2 bases, and 9 bases lay outside the gene matches. The CDR3 sequence is 15 residues long. Germline V lookup: CDR1 LNHNV, CDR2 YYDKDF (reference sequence). The CDR3 nucleotides read TGTGCCACCAGCAGACAAAACAGGGGCGCGGACATTCAGTACTTC. Amino acids: CATSRQNRGADIQYF. The variable domain in full, completed from reference TRBV15 and TRBJ2-4, reads DAMVIQNPRYQVTQFGKPVTLSCSQTLNHNVMYWYQQKSSQAPKLLFHYYDKDFNNEADTPDNFQSRRPNTSFCFLDIRSPGLGDTAMYLCATSRQNRGADIQYFGAGTRLSVL.

This sequence joins TRBV10-3 and TRBJ2-1, with a tentative D call TRBD2 (6 bases). Trimming shortened V by 4 bases and J by 2 bases, and 12 bases separated the two germline ends. Germline CDR1 is ENHRY and CDR2 is SYGVKD. This CDR3 spans 15 amino acids. The CDR3 is CAISGLAETYNEQFF. The DNA for the CDR3 is TGTGCCATCAGTGGATTAGCGGAGACCTACAATGAGCAGTTCTTC.

This clonotype was seen more than once but under ten times. The V call is TRBV20-1, the J call TRBJ1-5; maybe TRBD1 (5 bases). CDR3 length equals 15 residues. Trimming cost V 6 bases and J 2 bases, with 17 bases left between them. Germline lookup yields CDR1 DFQATT and CDR2 SNEGSKA (reference sequence). CDR3 amino acids: CSAHPGGFGNQPQHF. In nucleotides, the CDR3 is TGCAGTGCCCACCCCGGGGGTTTTGGCAATCAGCCCCAGCATTTT.

This clonotype was seen at least ten times. This sequence joins TRBV19 and TRBJ2-1; weak D call: TRBD2 (5 bases). There are 15 residues in the CDR3. Deletions cut 1 base from V and 6 bases from J, with 13 bases between. The germline V gene encodes CDR1 LNHDA and CDR2 SQIVND (reference sequence). The CDR3 loop is CASSIAGSRRNEQFF. The CDR3, as DNA: TGTGCCAGTAGTATAGCGGGAAGTCGGCGCAATGAGCAGTTCTTC.

The chain is built from TRBV6-5 and TRBJ2-2; 9 bases align to TRBD2. The germline gives CDR1 MNHEY, CDR2 SVGAGI. CDR3 length equals 20 residues. V lost 2 bases, J lost 3 bases, and 16 bases stayed unmatched. The CDR3 DNA reads as TGTGCCAGCAGTTACGATGGCCGGTGGAGAGCGGGAGGTCACACCGGGGAGCTGTTTTTT. It encodes CASSYDGRWRAGGHTGELFF.

This clonotype was detected only once. The CDR3 does not close with the conserved phenylalanine or tryptophan, likely indicating a read error. The rearrangement links TRBV28 to TRBJ2-3; TRBD2 matches at 11 bases. J gave up 4 bases and V 10 bases, and 13 bases lay outside the gene matches. The CDR3 is made up of 16 amino acids. Germline-derived CDR1 and CDR2 are MDHEN and SYDVKM. The CDR3 DNA reads TGTGCCACCTCCGAGACTAGCGGGAATTCTCCAGATACGCAGTATTCT. It translates to CATSETSGNSPDTQYS.

Regarding this clonotype: Since a much larger clone is just one base distant, this may be a read error. The chain couples TRBV6-5 to TRBJ1-4, with D possibly TRBD1 on 5 matching bases. Trimming shortened V by 5 bases and J by 5 bases, and 15 bases separated the two germline ends. Per the germline V gene, CDR1 is MNHEY and CDR2 is SVGAGI. The CDR3 sequence is 15 residues long. The CDR3 nucleotides read TGTGCCAGCAGTCACGGTTCAGGGAACAATGAAAAACTGTTTTTT. This codes for CASSHGSGNNEKLFF.

This clonotype turned up a few times. The junction differs from germline at one of its ends, possibly a read error. V is TRBV7-2 and J is TRBJ1-1; D is uncertain. CDR1 is SGHTA, CDR2 FQGNSA, per germline. CDR3 size: 13 residues. The CDR3 nucleotides are TGTGCCAGCAGCTTTACAGAGAACGCTGAAGCTTTCTTT. This translates into CASSFTENAEAFF.

This clonotype was seen many times. V and J are TRBV29-1 and TRBJ1-2, with 8 nucleotides matching TRBD1. The CDR3 sequence is 13 residues long. V lost 5 bases, J lost 8 bases, and 10 bases stayed unmatched. In germline, CDR1 is SQVTM, CDR2 ANQGSEA. Here the CDR3 reads CSVSGQEDVGYTF. The CDR3 DNA reads TGCAGCGTTTCGGGACAGGAGGACGTGGGCTACACCTTC. Full variable domain (missing parts from reference TRBV29-1 and TRBJ1-2): SAVISQKPSRDICQRGTSLTIQCQVDSQVTMMFWYRQQPGQSLTLIATANQGSEATYESGFVIDKFPISRPNLTFSTLTVSNMSPEDSSIYLCSVSGQEDVGYTFGSGTRLTVV.

This chain links TRBV10-3 with TRBJ2-5, with 9 bases identical to TRBD2. The V gene end was trimmed by 5 bases and the J gene end by 1 base; junction bases not matched to a gene: 5. Germline CDR1 is ENHRY and CDR2 is SYGVKD. The CDR3 runs to 15 residues. The CDR3 protein is CAISSTSGVQETQYF. The CDR3 DNA follows: TGTGCCATCAGTTCGACTAGCGGAGTCCAAGAGACCCAGTACTTC.